This TCR beta chain was identified during a study of cytomegalovirus exposure and HLA in healthy donors. Each donor was nominally healthy when sampled (though unrecorded immune exposures were likely). General study findings and limits: The records held CMV serostatus as the only immune exposure information. Overall, roughly 150 TCR beta chains were annotated as cytomegalovirus-associated.

Primers for the PCR totalled 60 Vbeta and 13 Jbeta. Sequencing used immunoSEQ multiplex PCR; TCRdb keeps in-frame clones, though not all of them. The sample has roughly 190,000 clones, over 65% seen once. In the case of this clone: Its specificity is not known.

The CDR3 extends over 16 amino acids. V was clipped by 1 base and J by 7 bases; unmatched bases: 5. Germline lookup yields CDR1 SGHAT and CDR2 FQNNGV. The receptor comes from a woman between 25 and 40 years old in good health and CMV-seronegative. Input material: PBMCs. The chain employs TRBV11-2 and TRBJ2-2; the match to TRBD1 covers 11 bases. The CDR3 reads CASSLGRDRGNGELFF. The DNA of the CDR3 is TGTGCCAGCAGCTTAGGTCGGGACAGGGGGAACGGGGAGCTGTTTTTT.